A selection of T cell receptor beta chains follows, all from one sample in a study of blood T cell repertoires in COVID-19. The method was immunoSEQ multiplex PCR; TCRdb's version includes in-frame clones alone and lacks a portion of them. This repertoire shows more than 350,000 clones, 75% to 90% found once; its top ten account for 1%. Material: PBMCs or T cells enriched from blood (not recorded which). These receptors all stem from a man aged 18-30 years who had recovered from COVID-19. Each CDR3 is given with its conserved first and last residue. D genes are given only for firm matches. Rows may omit the clone size; those that give it use once, few, many or a size class.

size	D	V	J	DNA	CDR3
NA	NA	TRBV6-5	TRBJ1-1	TGTGCCAGCAGTTACTCGATCAGCACTGAAGCTTTCTTT	CASSYSISTEAFF
NA	NA	TRBV5-8	TRBJ2-7	TGTGCCAGCAGCCGAACAGGGCCCTCCTACGAGCAGTACTTC	CASSRTGPSYEQYF
NA	NA	TRBV11-2	TRBJ1-3	TGTGCCAGCAGCTTAGAGGTTCACAGAAAATTCTCTGGAAACACCATATATTTT	CASSLEVHRKFSGNTIYF
once	NA	TRBV4-1	TRBJ1-5	TGCGCCAGCAGCCAAGAGCCAGGCAATCAGCCCCAGCATTTT	CASSQEPGNQPQHF
NA	TRBD2	TRBV9	TRBJ2-7	TGTGCCAGCAGCGTAGACGGGAGGTACGAGCAGTACTTC	CASSVDGRYEQYF
NA	TRBD2	TRBV20-1	TRBJ2-1	TGCAGTGCCAGTAATCTAGCGGGGGGGCCGTTCTTC	CSASNLAGGPFF
NA	NA	TRBV18	TRBJ1-2	TGTGCCAGCTCACCGCCGGCAGGGGCGGGTATCTATGGCTACACCTTC	CASSPPAGAGIYGYTF
NA	NA	TRBV6-5	TRBJ2-3	TGTGCCAGCAGGCACCTCAGGGTGGAAGCCTCACCTCCGTATTTT	CASRHLRVEASPPYF
NA	NA	TRBV6-1	TRBJ1-3	TGTGCCAGCAGTGCCCACAGGGAGGGTCTCTCTGGAAACACCATATATTTT	CASSAHREGLSGNTIYF
NA	TRBD1	TRBV7-3	TRBJ2-2	TGTGCCAGCAGGACGCCGGGACAGACTAACACCGGGGAGCTGTTTTTT	CASRTPGQTNTGELFF
once	NA	TRBV7-3	TRBJ1-1	TGTGCCAGCAGCTTAACGCAGGTTGGAACTGAAGCTTTCTTT	CASSLTQVGTEAFF
NA	NA	TRBV30	TRBJ2-4	TGTGCCTGGAGTGGAAAAAGGGGGTCCAAAAACATTCAGTACTTC	CAWSGKRGSKNIQYF
NA	NA	TRBV28	TRBJ2-7	TGTGCCAGCATGTCGTCGAGGAGCCTCGCCTACGAGCAGTACTTC	CASMSSRSLAYEQYF
NA	NA	TRBV6-5	TRBJ2-7	TGTGCCAGCAGTAGCGTAAGCTCCTACGAGCAGTACTTC	CASSSVSSYEQYF
NA	NA	TRBV30	TRBJ1-6	TGTGCCTGGAAGGGGCGGGGTAAAAGGGATTCACCCCTCCACTTT	CAWKGRGKRDSPLHF
NA	NA	TRBV30	TRBJ1-1	TGTGCCTGGAGCGTGGGGGGGTTAGCTTTCTTT	CAWSVGGLAFF
few	TRBD2	TRBV6-5	TRBJ2-3	TGTGCCAGCAGAATTAGCGGGGGGGGACCAGATACGCAGTATTTT	CASRISGGGPDTQYF
NA	NA	TRBV28	TRBJ1-3	TGTGCCAGCAGGACACAGCTTTCTGGAAACACCATATATTTT	CASRTQLSGNTIYF
NA	NA	TRBV3-1/TRBV3-2	TRBJ2-5	TGTGCCAGCAGCCAAGATCACCGGTCGGGGGAGACCCAGTACTTC	CASSQDHRSGETQYF
NA	TRBD2	TRBV7-9	TRBJ2-3	TGTGCCAGCAGCTTATTAGAGGGACTAGGCGGGGATACGCAGTATTTT	CASSLLEGLGGDTQYF
NA	TRBD2	TRBV27	TRBJ2-1	TGTGCCAGCAGTTTATGGATCTCCGGGGGGAATGAGCAGTTCTTC	CASSLWISGGNEQFF
NA	NA	TRBV5-1	TRBJ2-1	TGCGCCAGCAGCTTTGCGAGCAATGAGCAGTTCTTC	CASSFASNEQFF
NA	NA	TRBV7-9	TRBJ2-2	TGTGCCAGCAGCCCCGACAGCACGAACACCGGGGAGCTGTTTTTT	CASSPDSTNTGELFF
NA	TRBD1	TRBV28	TRBJ1-2	TGTGCCAGCAGCTCCGGGACAGGGTGGTTGGGCTACACCTTC	CASSSGTGWLGYTF
NA	NA	TRBV18	TRBJ1-2	TGTGCCAGCTCATCTCGACAGCTGCAAGCTAACTATGGCTACACCTTC	CASSSRQLQANYGYTF
NA	NA	TRBV19	TRBJ2-1	TGTGCCAGTAGTATCGGGATTAACAATGAGCAGTTCTTC	CASSIGINNEQFF
NA	NA	TRBV7-2	TRBJ2-3	TGTGCCAGCAAACTACAGGGTTTGGGCACAGATACGCAGTATTTT	CASKLQGLGTDTQYF
NA	NA	TRBV6-5	TRBJ2-1	TGTGCCAGCACCCGGGAGCGAGCCTACAATGAGCAGTTCTTC	CASTRERAYNEQFF
NA	NA	TRBV27	TRBJ1-4	TGTGCCAGCAGTTTAAGGGGGGAAAAACTGTTTTTT	CASSLRGEKLFF
NA	TRBD2	TRBV5-4	TRBJ2-1	TGTGCCAGCAGCTTACTAAGGGCCAGCGGGAGGGGAGGGTCCTACAATGAGCAGTTCTTC	CASSLLRASGRGGSYNEQFF
NA	NA	TRBV7-2	TRBJ1-5	TGTGCCAGCAGCTCTGGGGACACCAGCAATCAGCCCCAGCATTTT	CASSSGDTSNQPQHF
NA	NA	TRBV11-2	TRBJ1-2	TGTGCCAGCAGCTTAGATGGGGGCTTGATTTTAGGGAACTATGGCTACACCTTC	CASSLDGGLILGNYGYTF
NA	NA	TRBV14	TRBJ2-3	TGTGCCAGCAGCCAAGAGTGGGAGGCGCAGTATTTT	CASSQEWEAQYF
once	NA	TRBV19	TRBJ2-5	TGTGCCAGTAGTATTACCCAGCAAGAGACCCAGTACTTC	CASSITQQETQYF
NA	NA	TRBV19	TRBJ2-3	TGTGCCACCGCGTGGACAGATACGCAGTATTTT	CATAWTDTQYF
NA	TRBD1	TRBV11-2	TRBJ2-5	TGTGCCAGCAGCTCGACAGCACCTGGCAGGGGGAATAGGGAGACCCAGTACTTC	CASSSTAPGRGNRETQYF
NA	NA	TRBV2	TRBJ1-1	TGTGCCAGCAGTTCCGTCCCGAGCACTGAAGCTTTCTTT	CASSSVPSTEAFF
NA	NA	TRBV27	TRBJ2-1	TGTGCCAGCAGTTTATCGTCTTTGCCAGGGGATTCCTACAATGAGCAGTTCTTC	CASSLSSLPGDSYNEQFF
NA	NA	TRBV2	TRBJ2-7	TGTGCCAGCAGTATCTCGGGTGAGCAGTACTTC	CASSISGEQYF
many	NA	TRBV10-3	TRBJ2-1	TGTGCCATCACACGGGACAACTACAATGAGCAGTTCTTC	CAITRDNYNEQFF
NA	TRBD1	TRBV7-2	TRBJ2-7	TGTGCCAGCAGTCCCCGGGACAGGGGGAGCTACGAGCAGTACTTC	CASSPRDRGSYEQYF
once	TRBD1	TRBV28	TRBJ1-1	TGTGCCAGCAGAACAGGGGGCACACGGAACACTGAAGCTTTCTTT	CASRTGGTRNTEAFF
NA	TRBD1	TRBV7-9	TRBJ1-5	TGTGCCAGCAGCTTGGGACAGGGCTATCAGCCCCAGCATTTT	CASSLGQGYQPQHF
once	TRBD2	TRBV11-3	TRBJ2-5	TGTGCCAGCAGCTTAGATCGAGGCCGGGGGAGGGGGACCCAGTACTTC	CASSLDRGRGRGTQYF
NA	NA	TRBV6-5	TRBJ2-1	TGTGCCAGCAGTTATCACCGAGAATACAATGAGCAGTTCTTC	CASSYHREYNEQFF
NA	TRBD1	TRBV19	TRBJ1-1	TGTGCCAGTAGCATCGGACAGGGGAAAGCTTTCTTT	CASSIGQGKAFF
NA	NA	TRBV7-9	TRBJ2-2	TGTGCCAGCAGCCCCACAAACACCGGGGAGCTGTTTTTT	CASSPTNTGELFF
NA	TRBD1	TRBV5-1	TRBJ2-5	TGCGCCAGCAGCACAGGGACAGGGGGTACAGAGACCCAGTACTTC	CASSTGTGGTETQYF
NA	NA	TRBV2	TRBJ2-5	TGTGCCAGCAGTGATGGCAGACCGGGGGAGACCCAGTACTTC	CASSDGRPGETQYF
NA	TRBD2	TRBV5-4	TRBJ2-1	TGTGCCAGCAGCCCGGGGACTAGCGGGCTCCTCATCAATGAGCAGTTCTTC	CASSPGTSGLLINEQFF
NA	NA	TRBV5-1	TRBJ2-7	TGCGCCAGCAGCCAAGCCCGATTCGAGCAGTACTTC	CASSQARFEQYF
NA	NA	TRBV7-3	TRBJ1-6	TGTGCCAGCAGGACAGTAAATTCACCCCTCCACTTT	CASRTVNSPLHF
NA	NA	TRBV28	TRBJ2-4	TGTGCCAGCAGGACGGGGACCAGGGGAAACATTCAGTACTTC	CASRTGTRGNIQYF
NA	TRBD1	TRBV6-5	TRBJ1-4	TGTGCCAGCAGCGAGGACAGGGCTCATGAAAAACTGTTTTTT	CASSEDRAHEKLFF